Given below is one TCR beta chain in context. The table lists this clone with a few counts. Its antigen target is currently unknown. No per-base quality is available; no much larger clone lies one base away. The CDR3 regions of human TCRbeta chains were analyzed by immunosequencing. Under the source paper's analysis protocol: Repertoire TCRs were checked for matches against a reference library of SARS-CoV-2-specific TCRs that had been generated using the MIRA antigen-specificity platform. Breadth was defined as the fraction of unique TCRs that were SARS-CoV-2-associated, and depth was defined as the fraction of total T cells that were SARS-CoV-2-associated. Each spike-specific TCR was assigned to its reactive spike region and to a CD4 or CD8 class using the MIRA data. Log10-transformed breadth and depth values were compared by one-way ANOVA with Sidak's multiple comparisons tests. The immuneACCESS repertoire file appears here via TCRdb, limited to in-frame rearrangements. These files lack a portion of the clones; in checked studies, under half of the deficit traces to unresolved V genes, and the cause of the others is not known. D and trimming come from the DNA, and the V and J calls and clone size come from that table. The sample table shows 65,000 to 85,000 clones, and 70% to 90% are seen once. The ten largest account for roughly 10% of the sample.

This record comes from a study of T cell responses to AZD1222 COVID-19 vaccine listed by TCRdb under 2021. General notes on the study: A total of just over 230 trial participants underwent TCR sequencing, of whom about 200 had received two doses of AZD1222 and some 25 had received two doses of the MenACWY control vaccine. Trial participants were enrolled into age subgroups of 18-55, 56-69 and 70-plus years, which contained approximately 150, 28 and 58 TCR-sequenced participants, respectively.

The time point tag for this specimen amounts to: about 28 days (+/-7) after the second vaccine dose. AZD1222 recipients given second doses at about 4 weeks or at about 12 weeks were pooled, since spike-specific TCR depth and breadth were not found to differ between the two schedules. Vaccinee samples came from UK trials COV001 and COV002, including a single-blind randomized controlled phase 2/3 trial of AZD1222 (ChAdOx1 nCoV-19) in healthy adults. For TCRbeta chain sequencing, PBMC samples from trial participants were taken at day 0 and at day 28 after the second dose. The paper as a whole reports these results and caveats: A significant rise in spike-specific TCR breadth and depth was observed after two AZD1222 doses relative to day 0 and relative to MenACWY recipients. The 56-69-year group was small, and its depth increase did not reach significance, likely because of low power. Because no day 14 peak-response samples were available, the repertoires could be characterized only after the peak T cell response. Participants were mostly white British, with more females than males. The authors suggested clonal diversity may have been underestimated. Vaccine-associated CD4 TCRs spanned the whole spike protein, with dominant responses in regions 160-218 and 743-854. Conclusions about previously exposed vaccinees are limited because only five to seven AZD1222 recipients were SARS-CoV-2 seropositive at baseline. Reportedly, almost half of the unique spike-specific TCRs recognized epitopes lying outside the regions that are mutated in the B.1.351 and B.1.1.7 variants.

The specimen comprised peripheral blood, sampled 28 days after the second AZD1222 dose. The TCR sequence derives from an adult who received the AZD1222 COVID-19 vaccine.

Here is the DNA: TGTGCCAGCAGCTTAGTGGGACAGGGGGGCCATGAGCAGTTCTTC. This translates into CASSLVGQGGHEQFF. Rearrangement joined TRBV7-9 to TRBJ2-1, and TRBD1 matches 11 of the central bases. The CDR3 has 15 amino acids, counting the end cysteine and phenylalanine. CDR3 DNA is the only sequence kept; it has 45 bases, read in frame from the first base. Trimming leaves V shorter by 1 base and J shorter by 8 bases, with the junction holding 4 bases beyond the gene matches. The germline V gene (reference sequence) yields SEHNR for CDR1 and FQNEAQ for CDR2.